This T cell receptor (beta chain) was captured by sequencing in a study of blood T cell repertoires in COVID-19. Study-wide background: COVID-19 samples, acute and convalescent, were from the United States, Italy and Spain. PBMCs, B-cell-depleted T cells, or T cells were the source of the cDNA or gDNA that made up the material.

Seattle patients were enrolled while actively infected and followed longitudinally. Original analysis: Reference gene primer amplification gave estimated nucleated cell counts. Assay used: immunoSEQ multiplex PCR; TCRdb lists only in-frame clones, some missing. D and trimming were read from the DNA, whereas the V and J calls and clone size are those reported in that table. This sample has some 65,000 clones, with 90% found just once. This CDR3 is 14 amino acids long. Germline V gives CDR1 MGHRA, CDR2 YSYEKL. V was pared by 2 bases and J by 5 bases, with 3 bases of the junction left unmatched. J is TRBJ2-5 and V is TRBV4-1; the match to TRBD1 covers 9 bases. This TCR was recovered from a man over 45 with COVID-19, enrolled during active disease. The source material was peripheral blood. CDR3 bases: TGCGCCAGCAGCCAACGACAGGGGGGGGAGACCCAGTACTTC. It yields the protein CASSQRQGGETQYF.